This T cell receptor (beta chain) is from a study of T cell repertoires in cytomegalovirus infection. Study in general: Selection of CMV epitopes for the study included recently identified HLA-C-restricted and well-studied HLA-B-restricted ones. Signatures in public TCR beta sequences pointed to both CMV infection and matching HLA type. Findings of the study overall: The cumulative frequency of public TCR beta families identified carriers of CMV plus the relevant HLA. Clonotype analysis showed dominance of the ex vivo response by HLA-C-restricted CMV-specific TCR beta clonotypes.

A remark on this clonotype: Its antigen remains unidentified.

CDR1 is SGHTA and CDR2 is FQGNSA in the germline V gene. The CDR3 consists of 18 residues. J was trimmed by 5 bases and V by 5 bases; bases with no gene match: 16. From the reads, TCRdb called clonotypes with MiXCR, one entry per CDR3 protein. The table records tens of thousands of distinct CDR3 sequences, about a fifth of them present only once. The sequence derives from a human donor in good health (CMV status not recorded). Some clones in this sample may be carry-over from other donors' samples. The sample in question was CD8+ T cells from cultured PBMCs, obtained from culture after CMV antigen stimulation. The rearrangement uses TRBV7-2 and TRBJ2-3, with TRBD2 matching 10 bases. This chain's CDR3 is CASSLAGLAGAGGDTQYF. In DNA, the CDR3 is TGTGCCAGCAGCCTCGCGGGGCTAGCGGGGGCCGGCGGAGATACGCAGTATTTT.